This T cell receptor beta chain was sequenced during a study of identical twins. Overall study results and limits: Twin pairs' shared out-of-frame alpha sequences were enriched in low generation probability. The conclusions drew on cross-sectional statistical analysis instead of tracking the same donors.

This clonotype was observed a handful of times. Its antigen is not identified. TCRdb recomputed calls from the 5' RACE reads with MiXCR, one row per CDR3 protein. Here the sample spans 450,000 or so distinct CDR3 sequences, about 24% being singletons. V lost 0 bases and J lost 2; bases outside the gene matches: 5. There are 16 residues in the CDR3. CDR1 MNHEY and CDR2 SVGAGI come from the germline V gene. The same sample was also studied in work on T cells expressing NK-cell markers. This second study notes: Eight donors were sequenced, of whom seven were HCMV-seropositive, while the remaining one was HCMV-seronegative.

The sequenced sample consisted of CD4+ T cells sorted from blood. This sequence was found in a woman between 18 and 29 years old in good health. The chain recombines TRBV6-5 with TRBJ2-5, with 8 positions matching TRBD2. The CDR3 reads CASSYSTTGGQETQYF. The CDR3, as DNA: TGTGCCAGCAGTTACTCGACTACGGGGGGGCAAGAGACCCAGTACTTC.